These T cell receptor beta chains were read from a single sample in a study of radiotherapy plus CTLA-4 blockade in lung cancer. The method was immunoSEQ multiplex PCR; TCRdb's version includes in-frame clones alone and lacks a portion of them. The sample shows under 95,000 clones, more than 80% of them seen only once. The sequences come from peripheral blood, collected from a patient treated with radiotherapy plus ipilimumab. These receptors were obtained from a human donor with non-small cell lung cancer who had stable disease on radiotherapy plus ipilimumab. Each CDR3 is given with its conserved first and last residue. The D gene is left open where the match is weak. For some rows the clone size is stated as once, few or many, or as a class when expanded; others skip it.

j_gene,v_gene,d_gene,abundance,len,CDR3aa,CDR3nt
TRBJ2-7,TRBV15,TRBD2,NA,15,CATSKAGDSSYEQYF,TGTGCCACCAGCAAAGCGGGGGACTCCTCCTACGAGCAGTACTTC
TRBJ2-3,TRBV7-2,NA,NA,15,CASKRTEGFTDTQYF,TGTGCCAGCAAACGGACAGAAGGCTTCACAGATACGCAGTATTTT
TRBJ2-1,TRBV9,TRBD1,NA,19,CASSVSPGTGMSSYNEQFF,TGTGCCAGCAGCGTATCCCCCGGGACAGGTATGAGCTCCTACAATGAGCAGTTCTTC
TRBJ1-3,TRBV5-6,TRBD1,NA,16,CASSSPDRAGWDAIYF,TGTGCCAGCAGCTCCCCGGACAGGGCGGGTTGGGACGCCATATATTTT
TRBJ1-2,TRBV7-9,TRBD1,NA,15,CASSETGGINYGYTF,TGTGCCAGCAGCGAGACAGGGGGGATTAACTATGGCTACACCTTC
TRBJ2-7,TRBV9,TRBD2,NA,14,CASGTSGTSYEQYF,TGTGCCAGTGGGACTAGCGGAACCTCCTACGAGCAGTACTTC
TRBJ2-3,TRBV5-1,TRBD1,NA,16,CASSLGGTGSTDTQYF,TGCGCCAGCAGCTTGGGCGGGACAGGGAGCACAGATACGCAGTATTTT
TRBJ1-2,TRBV11-2,NA,NA,11,CASSPGPLPTF,TGTGCCAGCAGCCCAGGACCCTTGCCTACCTTC
TRBJ1-2,TRBV5-1,NA,NA,13,CASSLERTYGYTF,TGCGCCAGCAGCTTAGAAAGGACCTATGGCTACACCTTC
TRBJ2-7,TRBV7-9,TRBD2,NA,16,CASSPIAPGLHDEQYF,TGTGCCAGCAGCCCCATAGCCCCGGGACTACATGACGAGCAGTACTTC
TRBJ1-3,TRBV5-1,NA,NA,14,CASSSAGSGNTIYF,TGCGCCAGCAGCTCTGCAGGGTCTGGAAACACCATATATTTT
TRBJ2-6,TRBV4-1,NA,NA,20,CASSQDGPHGSDGGANVLTF,TGCGCCAGCAGCCAAGATGGCCCCCACGGGTCCGACGGCGGGGCCAACGTCCTGACTTTC
TRBJ2-7,TRBV5-1,TRBD1,NA,14,CASSRDRGVYEQYF,TGCGCCAGCAGCAGGGACAGGGGAGTCTACGAGCAGTACTTC
TRBJ2-5,TRBV4-1,NA,NA,16,CASSQDGGGVQETQYF,TGCGCCAGCAGCCAAGATGGCGGGGGCGTCCAAGAGACCCAGTACTTC
TRBJ2-3,TRBV5-1,NA,NA,16,CASSLAGGVWADTQYF,TGCGCCAGCAGCTTGGCCGGAGGGGTATGGGCAGATACGCAGTATTTT
TRBJ2-7,TRBV6-5,NA,NA,11,CASSSLHEQYF,TGTGCCAGCAGTTCCCTCCACGAGCAGTACTTC
TRBJ1-1,TRBV9,NA,NA,16,CASSVSAGRGNTEAFF,TGTGCCAGCAGCGTGTCGGCGGGGCGAGGCAACACTGAAGCTTTCTTT
TRBJ2-1,TRBV7-9,NA,NA,14,CASSGSQGNNEQFF,TGTGCCAGCAGCGGGAGCCAGGGGAACAATGAGCAGTTCTTC
TRBJ2-2,TRBV2,TRBD1,NA,15,CASSVQGAGTGELFF,TGTGCCAGCAGTGTACAGGGGGCTGGGACCGGGGAGCTGTTTTTT
TRBJ2-7,TRBV7-3,TRBD1,NA,14,CASSRSSSTGEQYF,TGTGCCAGCAGCCGTTCGTCTTCGACAGGGGAACAGTACTTC
TRBJ2-7,TRBV6-1,NA,NA,15,CASSTYPRASYEQYF,TGTGCCAGCAGTACCTACCCCCGGGCTTCCTACGAGCAGTACTTC
TRBJ2-7,TRBV2,TRBD1,few,13,CASMDRGRFEQYF,TGTGCCAGCATGGACAGGGGGCGCTTCGAGCAGTACTTC
TRBJ2-5,TRBV5-4,TRBD2,once,17,CASSLGGAGGLQETQYF,TGTGCCAGCAGCTTGGGTGGAGCGGGGGGGCTTCAAGAGACCCAGTACTTC
TRBJ2-2,TRBV5-4,TRBD2,NA,16,CASSNSGGSYTGELFF,TGTGCCAGCAGCAATAGCGGGGGGTCGTACACCGGGGAGCTGTTTTTT